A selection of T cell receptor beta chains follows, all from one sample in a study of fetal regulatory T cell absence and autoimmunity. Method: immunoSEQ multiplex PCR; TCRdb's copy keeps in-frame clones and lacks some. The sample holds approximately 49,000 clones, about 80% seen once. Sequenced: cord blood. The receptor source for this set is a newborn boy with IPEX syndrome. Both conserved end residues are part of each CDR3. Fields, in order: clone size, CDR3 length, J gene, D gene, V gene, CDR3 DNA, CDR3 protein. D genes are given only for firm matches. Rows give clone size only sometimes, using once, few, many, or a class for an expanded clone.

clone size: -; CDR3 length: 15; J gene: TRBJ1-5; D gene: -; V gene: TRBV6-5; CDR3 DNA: TGTGCCAGCAGCCGGGACTTAGGTAGCAATCAGCCCCAGCATTTT; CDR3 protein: CASSRDLGSNQPQHF
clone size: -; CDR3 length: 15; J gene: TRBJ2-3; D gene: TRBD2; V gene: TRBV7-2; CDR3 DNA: TGTGCCAGCAGCTTAATAGCGGGGGGTACAGATACGCAGTATTTT; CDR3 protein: CASSLIAGGTDTQYF
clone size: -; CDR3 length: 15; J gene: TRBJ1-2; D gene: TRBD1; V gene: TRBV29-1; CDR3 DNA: TGCAGCGTTGAAGACCAGGGGGGTACGGACTATGGCTACACCTTC; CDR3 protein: CSVEDQGGTDYGYTF
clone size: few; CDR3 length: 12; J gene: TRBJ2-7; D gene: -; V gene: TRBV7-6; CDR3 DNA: TGTGCCAGCAGCTCCCGCTGGGGCGAGCAGTACTTC; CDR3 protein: CASSSRWGEQYF
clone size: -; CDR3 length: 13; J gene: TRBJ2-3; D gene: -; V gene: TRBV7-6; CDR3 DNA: TGTGCCAGCAGCTTAGAGGGGGCAGATACGCAGTATTTT; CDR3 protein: CASSLEGADTQYF
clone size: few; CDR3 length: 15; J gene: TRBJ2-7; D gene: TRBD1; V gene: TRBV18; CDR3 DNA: TGTGCCAGCTCACAGTTCCGGGACAGCTCCTACGAGCAGTACTTC; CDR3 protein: CASSQFRDSSYEQYF
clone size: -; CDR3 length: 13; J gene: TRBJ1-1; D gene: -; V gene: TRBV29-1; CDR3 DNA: TGCAGCGTTGAAGAAGCAGTGAACACTGAAGCTTTCTTT; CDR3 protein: CSVEEAVNTEAFF
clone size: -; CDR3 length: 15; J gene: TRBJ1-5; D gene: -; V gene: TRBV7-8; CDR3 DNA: TGTGCCAGCAGCAGCAGGGAGGCGCGGAATCAGCCCCAGCATTTT; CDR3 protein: CASSSREARNQPQHF
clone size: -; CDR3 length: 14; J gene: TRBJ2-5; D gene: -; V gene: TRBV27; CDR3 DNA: TGTGCCAGCAGTTTGGGAAGGGGGGGAGAGACCCAGTACTTC; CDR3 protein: CASSLGRGGETQYF
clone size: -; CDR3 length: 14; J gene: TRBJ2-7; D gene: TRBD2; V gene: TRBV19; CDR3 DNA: TGTGCCAGTAGTATCGCTAGCGGGGACTACGAGCAGTACTTC; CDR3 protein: CASSIASGDYEQYF
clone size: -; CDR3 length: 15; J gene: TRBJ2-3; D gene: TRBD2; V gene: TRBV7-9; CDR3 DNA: TGTGCCAGCAGCTTAAAAGCTAGCGGTACAGATACGCAGTATTTT; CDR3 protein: CASSLKASGTDTQYF
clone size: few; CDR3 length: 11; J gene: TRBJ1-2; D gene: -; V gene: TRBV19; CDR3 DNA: TGTGCCACCGAGGCCCCTTATGGCTACACCTTC; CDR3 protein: CATEAPYGYTF
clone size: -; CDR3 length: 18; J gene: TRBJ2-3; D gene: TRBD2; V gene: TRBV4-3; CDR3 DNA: TGCGCCAGCAGCCAAGAGGACCCACTAGCGGGGGGCACAGATACGCAGTATTTT; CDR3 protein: CASSQEDPLAGGTDTQYF
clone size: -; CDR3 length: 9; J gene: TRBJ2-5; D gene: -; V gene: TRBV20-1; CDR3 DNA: TGCAGTGCAGGGGAGACCCAGTACTTC; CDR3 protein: CSAGETQYF
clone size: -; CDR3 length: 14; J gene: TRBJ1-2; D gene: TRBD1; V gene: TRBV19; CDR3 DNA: TGTGCCAGTAGTAGAGGGACAGCTAACTATGGCTACACCTTC; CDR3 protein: CASSRGTANYGYTF
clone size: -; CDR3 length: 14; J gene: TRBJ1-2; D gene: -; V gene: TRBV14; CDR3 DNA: TGTGCCAGCAGCCAAGCACCCGGGTACTATGGCTACACCTTC; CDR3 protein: CASSQAPGYYGYTF